This TCR beta chain was retrieved from a study of cytomegalovirus exposure and HLA in healthy donors. About the research overall: There were 117 million unique TCR beta sequences, drawn from around 180 million T cells, in an earlier analysis.

With respect to this clone: Germline is not matched at one junction end, which may reflect a read error.

The primer mix had 60 Vbeta and 13 Jbeta primers. The table came from immunoSEQ multiplex PCR; TCRdb's copy has only in-frame clones and leaves some out. The sample has tens of thousands of clones, roughly 76% seen once. This CDR3 contains 15 residues. Germline loops: CDR1 WNHNN, CDR2 SYGVQD (reference sequence). The chain links TRBV10-1 to TRBJ2-5; 8 bases agree with TRBD1. Material: PBMCs. This clonotype originated in a man aged 60 to 75 in good health and CMV-seropositive. For the CDR3, the DNA is TGCGCCAGCAGTCTGCGACAGGGGAACCAAGGGACCCAGTACTTC. Its protein product is CASSLRQGNQGTQYF.